The 8 T cell receptor beta chains given below trace back to one sample, sequenced in a study of identical twins. TCRdb ran MiXCR on the 5' RACE reads and lists one entry per CDR3 protein. Among hundreds of thousands of distinct CDR3 sequences, 5.5% to 6.5% were seen once, and the ten largest hold around 1.7%. Sequencing was done on a sample of naive T cells sorted from blood. The receptors were gathered from a man younger than 35 in good health.

This clonotype showed up just a few times. The genes are TRBV12-3 or TRBV12-4 and TRBJ1-5; the D is unclear. Trimming removed 2 bases from V and 0 bases from J, with 5 bases in between. This CDR3 is 14 amino acids long. This CDR3 reads CASSLRLSNQPQHF. CDR3 DNA: TGTGCCAGCAGTTTACGACTTAGCAATCAGCCCCAGCATTTT.

This clonotype came up many times. This chain joins TRBV3-1 and TRBJ2-2; D unresolved. Germline CDR1 reads LGHDT; CDR2 reads YNNKEL (reference sequence). V was pared by 1 base and J by 10 bases, with 7 bases between. CDR3 length: 12 residues. The CDR3 DNA sequence: TGTGCCAGCAGCCAAGCCAGATCGGAGCTGTTTTTT. It is translated as CASSQARSELFF.

This clonotype was seen repeatedly, ten times or more. The chain uses TRBV29-1 and TRBJ2-5; 11 bases fit TRBD2. There are 16 residues in the CDR3. Germline CDR1 SQVTM, CDR2 ANQGSEA. V lost 2 bases, J lost 0 bases, and 5 bases stayed unmatched. As DNA, the CDR3 is TGCAGCGTTGAAAAGACTAGCGGGGAGTACCAAGAGACCCAGTACTTC. Residues: CSVEKTSGEYQETQYF.

This clonotype was found many times. This chain uses TRBV20-1 with TRBJ1-5; D gene ambiguous. Trimming left V 3 bases short and J 1 base short, with 13 bases between. The CDR3 totals 15 residues. CDR1 is DFQATT and CDR2 is SNEGSKA in the germline V gene (reference sequence). CDR3 coding DNA: TGCAGTGCTAGCCGTTTTGTGGGGAGCAATCAGCCCCAGCATTTT. This codes for CSASRFVGSNQPQHF.

This clonotype showed up many times. The V and J genes are TRBV7-9 and TRBJ2-1; D may be TRBD1 or TRBD2 (5 bases each). The V gene's germline CDR1 is SEHNR and CDR2 FQNEAQ (reference sequence). Trimming stripped 5 bases from V and 5 bases from J, with 10 bases between. The CDR3 has 13 amino acids. DNA of the CDR3: TGTGCCAGCAGCACCGGGGCAAACAATGAGCAGTTCTTC. It codes for CASSTGANNEQFF.

This clonotype was counted at least ten times. A junction boundary mismatches the germline segment, possibly from a read error. The gene calls are TRBV5-1 and TRBJ2-3; 8 positions match TRBD1. The CDR3 length is 16 residues. From germline, CDR1 is SGHRS and CDR2 YFSETQ. DNA for the CDR3: TGCGCCAGCACCTTGAGGACAGGGCTGAGGGAAGATACGCAGTATTTT. Protein product: CASTLRTGLREDTQYF.

This clonotype was found many times. J is TRBJ1-1 and V is TRBV6-6; D gene ambiguous. The V and J ends lost 8 bases and 1 base respectively, with 8 bases between them. Germline V gene lookup returns CDR1 MNHNY and CDR2 SVGAGI (reference sequence). The CDR3 is 12 amino acids. The CDR3 here is CASGFGNTEAFF. The CDR3 coding sequence is TGTGCCAGCGGTTTCGGGAACACTGAAGCTTTCTTT.

This clonotype was counted only a few times. This CDR3 is CASSPMGLAGGQSPFF. CDR3 nucleotides: TGTGCCAGCTCACCCATGGGACTAGCGGGAGGCCAATCCCCGTTCTTC. The V gene is TRBV18, the J gene TRBJ2-1, with 15 bases lining up with TRBD2. V lost 3 bases, J lost 15 bases, and 12 bases stayed unmatched. The germline V gene has CDR1 KGHSH and CDR2 LQKENI. The CDR3 has 16 amino acids. The full variable domain, rest sourced from reference TRBV18 and TRBJ2-1, is NAGVMQNPRHLVRRRGQEARLRCSPMKGHSHVYWYRQLPEEGLKFMVYLQKENIIDESGMPKERFSAEFPKEGPSILRIQQVVRGDSAAYFCASSPMGLAGGQSPFFGPGTRLTVL.